Given below is one T cell receptor beta chain in context. The germline gives CDR1 SGDLS, CDR2 YYNGEE. The CDR3 length is 15 residues. The J segment lost 4 bases and the V segment lost 4 bases, leaving 9 bases of the junction unmatched. Per the original methods: Amplification with reference gene primers provided the estimates of nucleated cell counts. TCRdb's copy holds only in-frame clones and misses some; the assay was immunoSEQ multiplex PCR. V, J and clone size were drawn from that table, and D and trimming were deduced from the DNA. The data contain 120,000 or so clones, around 90% of them singletons. The record originates from a study of blood T cell repertoires in COVID-19. Overall study context: Researchers got acute and convalescent COVID-19 samples from the United States, Italy and Spain. PBMCs, B-cell-depleted T cells, or T cells provided the cDNA or gDNA that made up the material.

The TCR originated in a human donor in a cohort sampled during active COVID-19. The chain carries TRBV9 and TRBJ1-1; 8 nucleotides agree with TRBD1. The sample taken for sequencing was peripheral blood. CDR3 in DNA: TGTGCCAGCAGCACATCAGGGGGCGCAGGCACTGAAGCTTTCTTT. Translated: CASSTSGGAGTEAFF.